The clone carrying this TCR beta chain turned up a few times. The target antigen is unknown. Trimming removed 5 bases from V and 0 bases from J, with 14 bases in between. The CDR3 spans 15 residues. Germline V lookup: CDR1 LNHNV, CDR2 YYDKDF (reference sequence). The sample belongs to a study of T-cell memory formation after mild COVID-19. Study-level points and caveats: For second-wave clones that peaked at day 37, SARS-CoV-2 specificity went unverified. Later expanders leaned CD4+, whereas day 15 to 85 contracting clones were balanced CD4/CD8. The CD4+ clones that contracted clustered mainly within CM and EM, and the CD8+ clones concentrated in EMRA.

The TCR alpha and TCR beta cDNA libraries, bearing sample barcodes and UMIs, were generated by 5'RACE using constant-segment primers. One entry per CDR3 protein results from TCRdb running MiXCR on the 5' RACE reads. The table has fewer than 140,000 distinct CDR3 sequences, over 15% seen once. The chain employs TRBV15 and TRBJ2-7; D is uncertain. Material for sequencing was PBMCs or a T cell subset sorted from them (not recorded which). The receptor's source is an adult woman who had mild COVID-19 (a few samples of this study predate the infection). Cell type and time point are not known. The CDR3 nucleotides read TGTGCCACCAGCCACGGCGACATACTCTCCTACGAGCAGTACTTC. Its translation is CATSHGDILSYEQYF.